These T cell receptor beta chains were read from a single sample in a study of shared clonotypes between healthy human individuals. Sequencing was performed with immunoSEQ multiplex PCR; in TCRdb, only in-frame clones are kept and a portion is missing. The table lists 2 million to 2.5 million clones, about 95% of them singletons, with 1% to 1.3% in the top ten. The sequenced sample consisted of naive CD8+ T cells sorted from blood. These receptors all stem from a man aged 18 to 30 in good health. CDR3s include the opening cysteine and the closing phenylalanine or tryptophan. Each record gives: V gene, J gene, CDR3 protein.

v_call: TRBV4-1
j_call: TRBJ2-7
cdr3_aa: CASSQVGGLNYEQYF

v_call: TRBV7-8
j_call: TRBJ1-1
cdr3_aa: CASSLRGAREGTEAFF

v_call: TRBV4-3
j_call: TRBJ2-5
cdr3_aa: CASSQDGWETQYF

v_call: TRBV7-3
j_call: TRBJ2-2
cdr3_aa: CASSRLAGGRGELFF

v_call: TRBV27
j_call: TRBJ2-6
cdr3_aa: CASSLARSGANVLTF

v_call: TRBV19
j_call: TRBJ1-5
cdr3_aa: CAGPPRVRSRSNQPQHF

v_call: TRBV27
j_call: TRBJ2-7
cdr3_aa: CASSFGVSRYEQYF

v_call: TRBV6-5
j_call: TRBJ2-3
cdr3_aa: CASSYSMDRGEDF

v_call: TRBV2
j_call: TRBJ1-2
cdr3_aa: CASISTEGFNYGYTF

v_call: TRBV6-9
j_call: TRBJ1-2
cdr3_aa: CASSCQGAPNYGYTF

v_call: TRBV27
j_call: TRBJ1-4
cdr3_aa: CASSLLGNEKLFF

v_call: TRBV7-9
j_call: TRBJ1-1
cdr3_aa: CASSRGTGGPTEAFF

v_call: TRBV4-3
j_call: TRBJ2-2
cdr3_aa: CASSQGLAGVVTGELFF

v_call: TRBV14
j_call: TRBJ2-7
cdr3_aa: CASSQGRRRGEQYF

v_call: TRBV6-6
j_call: TRBJ1-4
cdr3_aa: CASSKYGTDEKLFF

v_call: TRBV5-1
j_call: TRBJ2-7
cdr3_aa: CASSLEAGDPLEQYF

v_call: TRBV2
j_call: TRBJ2-6
cdr3_aa: CASSGSGFGANVLTF

v_call: TRBV27
j_call: TRBJ2-7
cdr3_aa: CASSPGSAYEQYF

v_call: TRBV7-9
j_call: TRBJ2-1
cdr3_aa: CASSLDGMRDNEQFF

v_call: TRBV6-5
j_call: TRBJ2-5
cdr3_aa: CASGDWGQQETQYF

v_call: TRBV27
j_call: TRBJ2-5
cdr3_aa: CARSPGTSGGRIETQYF

v_call: TRBV6-5
j_call: TRBJ2-7
cdr3_aa: CASSYGGEASYEQYF

v_call: TRBV11-2
j_call: TRBJ2-6
cdr3_aa: CASTLAGLPGANVLTF

v_call: TRBV5-8
j_call: TRBJ2-5
cdr3_aa: CASSRLGTFQETQYF

v_call: TRBV27
j_call: TRBJ2-1
cdr3_aa: CASSLSSGGRYNEQFF

v_call: TRBV5-4
j_call: TRBJ1-4
cdr3_aa: CASSLWEAGDEKLFF

v_call: TRBV11-2
j_call: TRBJ1-2
cdr3_aa: CASSLGPDIGGYTF

v_call: TRBV6-5
j_call: TRBJ1-1
cdr3_aa: CASSYGGPYTEAFF